This T cell receptor (beta chain) was sequenced in a study of regulatory T cells in long-lasting Graves disease. Time point: newly diagnosed GD, antithyroid drugs for less than 3 months. PBMC RNA was the source of the TCR library. Construction of TCR beta libraries relied on iRepertoire HTBI primers and on Arm-PCR targeting CDR3 regions. TCRdb recomputed calls from the multiplex PCR reads with MiXCR, one row per CDR3 protein. The sample holds hundreds of thousands of distinct CDR3 sequences, 15% seen once. CDR3 length equals 16 residues. CDR1 is SGHRS and CDR2 is YFSETQ in the germline V gene. Trimming pared 0 bases from V and 1 base from J, leaving 14 bases between. Another study also made use of these data, one on T cells in Graves' hyperthyroidism and ophthalmopathy.

This clonotype originated in a woman aged 40-49 years with Graves disease. The chain has TRBV5-1 and TRBJ2-7; weak D call: TRBD1 (6 bases). The sequencing here drew on peripheral blood mononuclear cells (PBMCs), taken at new diagnosis, from a patient treated with antithyroid drugs. This CDR3 is CASSLAGTGRSYEQYF. The CDR3 DNA sequence: TGCGCCAGCAGCTTGGCCGGAACAGGGAGATCCTACGAGCAGTACTTC.